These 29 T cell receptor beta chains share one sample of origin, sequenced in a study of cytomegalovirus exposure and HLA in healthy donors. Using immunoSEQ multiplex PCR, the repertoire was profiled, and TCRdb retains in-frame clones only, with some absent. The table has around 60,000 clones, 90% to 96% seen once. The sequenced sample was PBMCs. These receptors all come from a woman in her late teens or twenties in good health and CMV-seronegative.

The DNA for the CDR3 is TGTGCCACCAGCGCCCGTAGGGGAGATACGCAGTATTTT. Its translation is CATSARRGDTQYF. This chain connects TRBV15 to TRBJ2-3; weak D call: TRBD1 (5 bases). This CDR3 is built from 13 residues. Germline V lookup: CDR1 LNHNV, CDR2 YYDKDF (reference sequence). Trimming left V 5 bases short and J 5 bases short, with 11 bases between.

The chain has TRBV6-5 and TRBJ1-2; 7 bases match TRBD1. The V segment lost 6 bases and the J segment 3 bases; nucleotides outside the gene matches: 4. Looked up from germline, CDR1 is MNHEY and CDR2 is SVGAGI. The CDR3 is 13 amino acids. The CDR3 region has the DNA TGTGCCAGCAGACGACAGGGTGACTATGGCTACACCTTC. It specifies CASRRQGDYGYTF.

The CDR3 DNA is TGTGCCAGCAGCCTTGGGGGGTCCCGCACAGATACGCAGTATTTT. It yields the protein CASSLGGSRTDTQYF. This chain uses TRBV11-1 with TRBJ2-3; maybe TRBD2 (6 bases). CDR1 SGHAT and CDR2 FQDESV come from the germline V gene (reference sequence). The CDR3 is made up of 15 amino acids. V was trimmed by 5 bases and J by 1 base, leaving 13 bases between them.

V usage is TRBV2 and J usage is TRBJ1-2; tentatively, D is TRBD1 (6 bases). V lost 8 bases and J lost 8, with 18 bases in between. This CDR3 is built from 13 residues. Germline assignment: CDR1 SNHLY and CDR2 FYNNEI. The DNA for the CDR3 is TGTGCCAGCGAAAAAGGGGGAATAGGGGGCTACACCTTC. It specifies CASEKGGIGGYTF.

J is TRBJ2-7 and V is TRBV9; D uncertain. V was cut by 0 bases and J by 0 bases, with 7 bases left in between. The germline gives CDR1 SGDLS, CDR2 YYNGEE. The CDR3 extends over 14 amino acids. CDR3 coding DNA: TGTGCCAGCAGCGTAGCCACCAGCTCCTACGAGCAGTACTTC. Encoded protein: CASSVATSSYEQYF.

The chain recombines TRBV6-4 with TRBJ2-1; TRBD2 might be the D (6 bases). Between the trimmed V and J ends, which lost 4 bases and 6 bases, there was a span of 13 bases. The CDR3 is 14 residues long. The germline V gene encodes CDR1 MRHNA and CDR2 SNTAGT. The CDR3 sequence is CASSVELASNEQFF. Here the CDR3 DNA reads TGTGCCAGCAGTGTCGAACTAGCCTCCAATGAGCAGTTCTTC.

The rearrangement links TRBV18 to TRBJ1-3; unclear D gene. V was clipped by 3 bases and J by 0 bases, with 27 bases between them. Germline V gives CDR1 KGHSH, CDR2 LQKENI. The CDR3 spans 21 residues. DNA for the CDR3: TGTGCCAGCTCACCGGTTCTTTCTTTGGGCGCTGGCGCCCGCTCTGGAAACACCATATATTTT. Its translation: CASSPVLSLGAGARSGNTIYF.

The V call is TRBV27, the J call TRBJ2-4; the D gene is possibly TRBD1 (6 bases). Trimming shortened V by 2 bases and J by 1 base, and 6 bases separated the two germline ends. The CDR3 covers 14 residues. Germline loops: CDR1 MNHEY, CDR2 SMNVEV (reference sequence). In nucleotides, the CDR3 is TGTGCCAGCAGTTTAAGGGGGGCCAAAAACATTCAGTACTTC. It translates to CASSLRGAKNIQYF.

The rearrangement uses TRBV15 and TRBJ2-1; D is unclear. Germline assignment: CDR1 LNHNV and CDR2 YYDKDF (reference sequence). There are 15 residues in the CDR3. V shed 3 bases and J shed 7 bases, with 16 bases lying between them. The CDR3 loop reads CATSSRGTPGNEQFF. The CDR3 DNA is TGTGCCACCAGCAGTAGAGGAACACCCGGGAATGAGCAGTTCTTC.

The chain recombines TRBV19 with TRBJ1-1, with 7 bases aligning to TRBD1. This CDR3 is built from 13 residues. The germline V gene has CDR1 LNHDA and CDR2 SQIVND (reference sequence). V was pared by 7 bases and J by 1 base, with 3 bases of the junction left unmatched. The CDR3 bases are TGTGCCAGTACCTACAGGGGGAACACTGAAGCTTTCTTT. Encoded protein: CASTYRGNTEAFF.

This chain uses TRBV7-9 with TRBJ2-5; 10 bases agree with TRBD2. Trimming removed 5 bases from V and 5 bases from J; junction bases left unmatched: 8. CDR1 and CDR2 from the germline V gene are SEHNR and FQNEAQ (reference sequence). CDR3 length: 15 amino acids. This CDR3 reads CASSRSGGASETQYF. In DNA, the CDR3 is TGTGCCAGCAGCAGGAGCGGGGGGGCCTCTGAGACCCAGTACTTC.

CDR3 nucleotides: TGTGCCAGCAGGCAACCCGGGACAGCGGTCTACGAGCAGTACTTC. Translation: CASRQPGTAVYEQYF. The J gene is TRBJ2-7, the V gene TRBV2; 7 nucleotides line up with TRBD1. With 6 bases clipped from V and 3 bases from J, the junction kept 11 bases outside the gene matches. This CDR3 spans 15 amino acids. The V gene's germline CDR1 is SNHLY and CDR2 FYNNEI.

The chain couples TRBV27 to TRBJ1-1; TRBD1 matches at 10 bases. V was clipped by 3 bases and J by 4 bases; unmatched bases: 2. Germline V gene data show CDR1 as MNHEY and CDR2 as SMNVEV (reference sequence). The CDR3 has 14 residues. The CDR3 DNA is TGTGCCAGCAGTTTCAGGACAGGGGGCACTGAAGCTTTCTTT. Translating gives CASSFRTGGTEAFF.

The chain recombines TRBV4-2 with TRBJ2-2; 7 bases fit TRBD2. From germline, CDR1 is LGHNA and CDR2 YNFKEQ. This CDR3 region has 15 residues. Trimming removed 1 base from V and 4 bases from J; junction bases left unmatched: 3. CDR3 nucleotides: TGTGCCAGCAGCCAAGGGGGGGGGTTCACCGGGGAGCTGTTTTTT. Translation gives CASSQGGGFTGELFF.

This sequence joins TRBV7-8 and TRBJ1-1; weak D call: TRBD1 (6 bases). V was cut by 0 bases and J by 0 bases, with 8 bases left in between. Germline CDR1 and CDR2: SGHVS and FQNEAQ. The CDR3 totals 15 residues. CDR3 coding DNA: TGTGCCAGCAGCTTAGCCCGGACAGTGAACACTGAAGCTTTCTTT. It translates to CASSLARTVNTEAFF. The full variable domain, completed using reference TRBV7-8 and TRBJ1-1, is GAGVSQSPRYKVAKRGQDVALRCDPISGHVSLFWYQQALGQGPEFLTYFQNEAQLDKSGLPSDRFFAERPEGSVSTLKIQRTQQEDSAVYLCASSLARTVNTEAFFGQGTRLTVV.

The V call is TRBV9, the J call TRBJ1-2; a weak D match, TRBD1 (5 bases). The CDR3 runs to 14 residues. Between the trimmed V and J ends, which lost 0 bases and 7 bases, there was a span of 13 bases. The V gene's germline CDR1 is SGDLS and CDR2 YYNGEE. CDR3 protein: CASSVEGSVAGYTF. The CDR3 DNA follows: TGTGCCAGCAGCGTAGAGGGGTCGGTGGCTGGCTACACCTTC.

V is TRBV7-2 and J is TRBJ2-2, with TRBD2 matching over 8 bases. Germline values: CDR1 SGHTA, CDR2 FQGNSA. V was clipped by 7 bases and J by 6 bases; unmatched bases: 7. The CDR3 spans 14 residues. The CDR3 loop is CASTGGGPPGELFF. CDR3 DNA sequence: TGTGCCAGCACCGGGGGGGGGCCACCCGGGGAGCTGTTTTTT.

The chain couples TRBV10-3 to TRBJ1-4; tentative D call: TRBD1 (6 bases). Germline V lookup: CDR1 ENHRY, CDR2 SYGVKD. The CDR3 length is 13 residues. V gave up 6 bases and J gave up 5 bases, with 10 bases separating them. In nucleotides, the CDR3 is TGTGCCATCAGCGACGACAGGAATGAAAAACTGTTTTTT. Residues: CAISDDRNEKLFF.

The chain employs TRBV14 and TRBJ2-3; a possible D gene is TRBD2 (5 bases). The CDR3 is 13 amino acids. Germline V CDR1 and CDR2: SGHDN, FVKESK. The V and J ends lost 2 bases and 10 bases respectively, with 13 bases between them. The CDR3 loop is CASSQQTRVAQYF. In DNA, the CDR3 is TGTGCCAGCAGCCAACAAACTAGGGTAGCGCAGTATTTT.

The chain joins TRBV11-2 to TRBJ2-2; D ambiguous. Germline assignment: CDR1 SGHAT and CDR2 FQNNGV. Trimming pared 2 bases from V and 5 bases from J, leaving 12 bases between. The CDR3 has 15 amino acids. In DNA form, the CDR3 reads TGTGCCAGCAGCTTACGACCCACAGAAACCGGGGAGCTGTTTTTT. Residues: CASSLRPTETGELFF. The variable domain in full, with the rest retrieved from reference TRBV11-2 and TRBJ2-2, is EAGVAQSPRYKIIEKRQSVAFWCNPISGHATLYWYQQILGQGPKLLIQFQNNGVVDDSQLPKDRFSAERLKGVDSTLKIQPAKLEDSAVYLCASSLRPTETGELFFGEGSRLTVL.

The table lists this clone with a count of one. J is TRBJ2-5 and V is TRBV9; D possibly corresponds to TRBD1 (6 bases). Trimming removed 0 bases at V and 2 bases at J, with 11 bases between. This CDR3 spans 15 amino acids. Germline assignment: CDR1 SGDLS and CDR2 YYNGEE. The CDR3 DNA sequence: TGTGCCAGCAGCGTAGCCCGTGGGACACAAGAGACCCAGTACTTC. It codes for CASSVARGTQETQYF.

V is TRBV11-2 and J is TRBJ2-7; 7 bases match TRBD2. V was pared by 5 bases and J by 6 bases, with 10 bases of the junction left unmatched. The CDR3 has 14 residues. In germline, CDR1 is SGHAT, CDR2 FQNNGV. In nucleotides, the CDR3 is TGTGCCAGCAGCCCGGTGGGGGGGAAAGGCGAGCAGTACTTC. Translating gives CASSPVGGKGEQYF.

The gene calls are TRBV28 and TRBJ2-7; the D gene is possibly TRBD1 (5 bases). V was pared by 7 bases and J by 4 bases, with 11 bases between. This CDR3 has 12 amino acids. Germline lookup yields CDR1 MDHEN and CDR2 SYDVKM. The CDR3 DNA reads TGTGCCAGCACAGGGAAATCTTACGAGCAGTACTTC. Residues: CASTGKSYEQYF.

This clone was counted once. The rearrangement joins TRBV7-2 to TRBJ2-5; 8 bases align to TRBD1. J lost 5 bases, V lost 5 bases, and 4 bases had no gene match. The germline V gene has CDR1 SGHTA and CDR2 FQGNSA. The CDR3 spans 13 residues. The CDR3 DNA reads TGTGCCAGCAGCCCCCGGGACAGGGAGACCCAGTACTTC. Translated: CASSPRDRETQYF.

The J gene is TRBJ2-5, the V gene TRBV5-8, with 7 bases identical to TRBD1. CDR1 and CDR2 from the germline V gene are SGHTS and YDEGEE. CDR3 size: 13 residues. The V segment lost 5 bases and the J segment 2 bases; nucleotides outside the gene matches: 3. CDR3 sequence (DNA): TGTGCCAGCAGGCCGGGACAGCAAGAGACCCAGTACTTC. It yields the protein CASRPGQQETQYF.

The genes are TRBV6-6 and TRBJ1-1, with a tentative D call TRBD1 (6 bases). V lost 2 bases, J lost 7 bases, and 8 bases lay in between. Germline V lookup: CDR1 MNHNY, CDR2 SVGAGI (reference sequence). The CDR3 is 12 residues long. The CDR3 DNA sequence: TGTGCCAGCAGTTACGGCAGGGGTGAAGCTTTCTTT. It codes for CASSYGRGEAFF.

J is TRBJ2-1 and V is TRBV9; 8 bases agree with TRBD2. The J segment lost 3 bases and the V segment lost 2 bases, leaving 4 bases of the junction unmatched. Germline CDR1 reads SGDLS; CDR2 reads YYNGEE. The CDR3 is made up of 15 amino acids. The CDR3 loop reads CASSVSGNLYNEQFF. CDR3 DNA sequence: TGTGCCAGCAGCGTTAGCGGGAATCTCTACAATGAGCAGTTCTTC. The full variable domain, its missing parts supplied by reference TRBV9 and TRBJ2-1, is DSGVTQTPKHLITATGQRVTLRCSPRSGDLSVYWYQQSLDQGLQFLIQYYNGEERAKGNILERFSAQQFPDLHSELNLSSLELGDSALYFCASSVSGNLYNEQFFGPGTRLTVL.

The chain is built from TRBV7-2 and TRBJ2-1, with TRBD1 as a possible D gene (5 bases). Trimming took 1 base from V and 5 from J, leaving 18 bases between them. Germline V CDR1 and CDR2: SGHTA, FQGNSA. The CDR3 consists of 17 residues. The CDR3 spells CASSLEGLGSGDNEQFF. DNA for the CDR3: TGTGCCAGCAGCTTAGAGGGGCTCGGATCCGGCGACAATGAGCAGTTCTTC.

The CDR3 DNA reads TGTGCCAGCAGTTACTCTCCTAGCGGGGGATCCTACGAGCAGTACTTC. Translating gives CASSYSPSGGSYEQYF. The gene calls are TRBV6-5 and TRBJ2-7; the match to TRBD2 covers 10 bases. Germline CDR1 reads MNHEY; CDR2 reads SVGAGI. The CDR3 sequence is 16 residues long. The V and J ends lost 0 bases and 1 base, in that order; junction bases with no gene match: 3.